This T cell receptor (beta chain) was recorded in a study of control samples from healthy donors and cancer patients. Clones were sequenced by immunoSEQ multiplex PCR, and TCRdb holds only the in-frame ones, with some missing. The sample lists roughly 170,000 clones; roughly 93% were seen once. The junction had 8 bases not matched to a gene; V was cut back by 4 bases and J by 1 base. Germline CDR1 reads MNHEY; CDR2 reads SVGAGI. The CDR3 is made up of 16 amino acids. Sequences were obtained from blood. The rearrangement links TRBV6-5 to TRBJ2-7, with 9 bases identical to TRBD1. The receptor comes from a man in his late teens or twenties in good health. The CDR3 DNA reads TGTGCCAGCAGTTCCGACAGGGGGACGGGGTCCTACGAGCAGTACTTC. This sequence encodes CASSSDRGTGSYEQYF.